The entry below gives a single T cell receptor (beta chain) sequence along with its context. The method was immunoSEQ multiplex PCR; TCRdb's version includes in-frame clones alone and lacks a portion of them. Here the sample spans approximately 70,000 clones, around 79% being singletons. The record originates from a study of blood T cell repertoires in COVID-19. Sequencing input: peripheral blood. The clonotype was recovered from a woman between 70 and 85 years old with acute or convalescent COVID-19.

CDR3 amino acids: CASIRQGSTDTQYF. CDR3 nucleotide sequence: TGTGCCAGCATTCGACAGGGGAGCACAGATACGCAGTATTTT. This chain uses TRBV28 with TRBJ2-3; 8 nucleotides align to TRBD1. This CDR3 is built from 14 residues. The J segment lost 0 bases and the V segment lost 7 bases, leaving 3 bases of the junction unmatched. Germline CDR1 MDHEN, CDR2 SYDVKM. Complete variable domain (other parts from reference TRBV28 and TRBJ2-3): DVKVTQSSRYLVKRTGEKVFLECVQDMDHENMFWYRQDPGLGLRLIYFSYDVKMKEKGDIPEGYSVSREKKERFSLILESASTNQTSMYLCASIRQGSTDTQYFGPGTRLTVL.